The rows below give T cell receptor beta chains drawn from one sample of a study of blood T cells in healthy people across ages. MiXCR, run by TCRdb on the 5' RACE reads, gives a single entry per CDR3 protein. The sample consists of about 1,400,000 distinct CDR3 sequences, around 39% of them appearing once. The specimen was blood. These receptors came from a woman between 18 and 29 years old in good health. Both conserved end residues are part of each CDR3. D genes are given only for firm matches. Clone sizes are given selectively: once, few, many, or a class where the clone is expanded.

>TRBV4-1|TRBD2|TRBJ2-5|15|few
CASSQRLAGMKTQYF
TGCGCCAGCAGCCAACGGCTAGCGGGGATGAAGACCCAGTACTTC
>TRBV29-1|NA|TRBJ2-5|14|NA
CSVEGAWGMETQYF
TGCAGCGTTGAAGGAGCATGGGGCATGGAGACCCAGTACTTC
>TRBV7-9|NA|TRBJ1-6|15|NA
CASSEQRTGNSPLHF
TGTGCCAGCAGCGAACAAAGGACGGGGAATTCACCCCTCCACTTT
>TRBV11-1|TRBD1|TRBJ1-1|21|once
CASSDRNYEYWTGERSTEAFF
TGTGCCAGCAGCGACAGAAATTACGAGTATTGGACAGGGGAAAGGAGCACTGAAGCTTTCTTT
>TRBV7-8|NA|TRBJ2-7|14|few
CASSLGETSYEQYF
TGTGCCAGCAGCTTAGGCGAGACTAGCTACGAGCAGTACTTC
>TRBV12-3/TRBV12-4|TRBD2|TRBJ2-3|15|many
CASSWTSGSTDTQYF
TGTGCCAGCAGTTGGACTAGCGGAAGCACAGATACGCAGTATTTT
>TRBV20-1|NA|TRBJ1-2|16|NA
CSARADGGPAPDGYTF
TGCAGTGCTAGAGCCGACGGGGGGCCTGCGCCGGATGGCTACACCTTC
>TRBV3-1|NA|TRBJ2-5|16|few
CASSQKRVSGKETQYF
TGTGCCAGCAGCCAGAAGCGGGTATCGGGGAAGGAGACCCAGTACTTC
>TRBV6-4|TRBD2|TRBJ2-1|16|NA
CASSAQAGSTGNVQFF
TGTGCCAGCAGTGCCCAAGCGGGATCTACAGGCAATGTGCAGTTCTTC
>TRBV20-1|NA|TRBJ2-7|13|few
CSASPGHTYEQYF
TGCAGTGCTTCCCCGGGACACACGTACGAGCAGTACTTC
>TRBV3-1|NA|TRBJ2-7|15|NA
CAGSHTRTGGYEQYF
TGTGCCGGCAGCCATACCCGAACCGGCGGTTACGAGCAGTACTTC
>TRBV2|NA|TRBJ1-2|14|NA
CASSDRGSNYGYTF
TGTGCCAGCAGTGACAGGGGTTCGAACTATGGCTACACCTTC
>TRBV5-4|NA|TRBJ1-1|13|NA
CASSPLSGAEAFF
TGTGCCAGCAGCCCACTGAGCGGAGCAGAAGCTTTCTTT
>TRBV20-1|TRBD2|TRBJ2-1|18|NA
CSARDPISGLAGTDEQFF
TGCAGTGCTAGAGATCCCATCAGTGGCCTAGCGGGGACGGATGAGCAGTTCTTC
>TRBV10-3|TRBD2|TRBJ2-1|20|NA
CAISSPTSGRKGSPYNEQFF
TGTGCCATCAGTTCACCGACTAGCGGGAGAAAAGGGAGCCCCTACAATGAGCAGTTCTTC
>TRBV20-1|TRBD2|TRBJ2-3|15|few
CSARAGGWSTDTQYF
TGCAGTGCTAGAGCGGGGGGATGGAGCACAGATACGCAGTATTTT
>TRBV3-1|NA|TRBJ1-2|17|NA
CASSRNTGPVSNYGYTF
TGTGCCAGCAGCCGTAATACCGGGCCCGTTAGTAACTATGGCTACACCTTC
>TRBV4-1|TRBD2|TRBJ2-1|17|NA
CASSQLSGGSSCNEQFF
TGCGCCAGCAGCCAACTGAGCGGGGGAAGCTCCTGCAATGAGCAGTTCTTC
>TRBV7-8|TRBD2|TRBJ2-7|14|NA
CASSRSGDHYEQYF
TGTGCCAGCAGCCGGAGCGGGGACCACTACGAGCAGTACTTC
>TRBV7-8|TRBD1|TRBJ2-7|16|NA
CASSLKTGQEAYEQYF
TGTGCCAGCAGCCTCAAGACGGGACAGGAGGCCTACGAGCAGTACTTC
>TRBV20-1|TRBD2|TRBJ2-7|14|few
CSVPAGAGYYEQYF
TGCAGTGTCCCAGCGGGGGCGGGATACTACGAGCAGTACTTC
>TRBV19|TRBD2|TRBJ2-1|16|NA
CASSMIGTSGTNEQFF
TGTGCCAGTAGTATGATAGGGACTAGCGGGACCAATGAGCAGTTCTTC
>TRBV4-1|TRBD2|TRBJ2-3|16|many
CASSQGASGGVDTQYF
TGCGCCAGCAGCCAAGGGGCTAGCGGGGGGGTTGATACGCAGTATTTT
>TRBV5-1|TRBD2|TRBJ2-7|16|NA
CASSSGIIAGDYEQYF
TGCGCCAGCAGCTCTGGAATTATAGCGGGAGACTACGAGCAGTACTTC
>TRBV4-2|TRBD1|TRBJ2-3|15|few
CASSQEGRGTDTQYF
TGTGCCAGCAGCCAAGAGGGCAGGGGGACAGATACGCAGTATTTT
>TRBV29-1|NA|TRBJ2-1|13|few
CSVDGRVRNEQFF
TGCAGCGTTGATGGCAGGGTGAGGAATGAGCAGTTCTTC
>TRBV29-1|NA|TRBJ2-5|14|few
CSVGPIIRGETQYF
TGCAGCGTTGGCCCCATAATCCGTGGGGAGACCCAGTACTTC
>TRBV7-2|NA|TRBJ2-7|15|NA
CASSPGGGLLYEQYF
TGTGCCAGCAGCCCAGGGGGAGGCCTTCTTTACGAGCAGTACTTC
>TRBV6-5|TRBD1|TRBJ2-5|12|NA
CASRPGTGAQYF
TGTGCCAGCAGACCTGGGACAGGGGCCCAGTACTTC